The T cell receptor (beta chain) under discussion was sequenced for a study of T cells in localized non-small cell lung cancer. Study-level points and caveats: There was an association of higher blood T cell density with longer overall survival. Researchers found a median roughly 56 of the top 100 tumor clones in adjacent lung. Sequencing covered just one tumor region, so heterogeneity cannot be ruled out.

Comment on this clone: The antigen remains unidentified.

TCRdb keeps only in-frame clones here, not all; method: immunoSEQ multiplex PCR. The sample shows about 33,000 clones, about nine tenths of them seen only once. The V gene lost 3 bases and the J gene lost 3 bases, with 15 bases spanning the gap. This CDR3 contains 15 residues. Germline V gene sequence: CDR1 SEHNR, CDR2 FQNEAQ (reference sequence). This sample comprised peripheral blood, obtained before any cancer treatment. The origin of this receptor is a man between 40 and 70 years old with stage I lung adenocarcinoma. The chain carries TRBV7-9 and TRBJ2-7; D may be TRBD1 (6 bases). The CDR3 region is CASSFDGQRLYEQYF. The CDR3 region has the DNA TGTGCCAGCAGCTTCGATGGACAGAGACTCTACGAGCAGTACTTC.